Listed here are 26 T cell receptor beta chains from one sample, sequenced in a study of shared clonotypes between healthy human individuals. The assay was immunoSEQ multiplex PCR, and TCRdb's table has in-frame clones only and misses some. The sample carries about 750,000 clones, nearly 95% recorded once. Naive CD8 cells were CD45RO-negative, positively selected for CCR7, excluding terminally differentiated effector memory CD45RA+ cells. Sequenced: naive CD8+ T cells sorted from blood. Receptors were obtained from a man aged 25-45 years in good health.

V is TRBV29-1 and J is TRBJ2-3, with a weak D call TRBD1 (6 bases). CDR3 length: 14 residues. The V gene's germline CDR1 is SQVTM and CDR2 ANQGSEA. With 7 bases removed from V and 2 bases from J, the gap between germline ends came to 16 bases. Here the CDR3 reads CSGSWAGDTDTQYF. In DNA form, the CDR3 reads TGCAGCGGTTCGTGGGCAGGGGACACAGATACGCAGTATTTT.

The chain carries TRBV5-6 and TRBJ1-3; D may be TRBD1 (5 bases). Germline CDR1 and CDR2: SGHDT and YYEEEE. This CDR3 contains 14 residues. Trimming shortened V by 3 bases and J by 1 base, and 8 bases separated the two germline ends. The CDR3 nucleotides read TGTGCCAGCAGCTCCGGGACGTCTGGAAACACCATATATTTT. Its protein is CASSSGTSGNTIYF.

This rearrangement joins TRBV27 to TRBJ2-1, with 7 nucleotides matching TRBD2. CDR3 length: 15 amino acids. With 7 bases clipped from V and 2 bases from J, the junction kept 8 bases outside the gene matches. In germline, CDR1 is MNHEY, CDR2 SMNVEV (reference sequence). The CDR3 loop is CASILREGAYNEQFF. The DNA for the CDR3 is TGTGCCAGCATCCTTAGGGAGGGTGCCTACAATGAGCAGTTCTTC.

The chain links TRBV6-4 to TRBJ2-1; the D is unclear. This CDR3 spans 14 amino acids. The V end was cut by 0 bases, the J end by 8 bases, with 11 bases between. CDR1 is MRHNA, CDR2 SNTAGT, per germline. CDR3 loop: CASSDSGSSDEQFF. The DNA for the CDR3 is TGTGCCAGCAGTGACTCGGGTAGCAGTGATGAGCAGTTCTTC.

Only a few counts were recorded for this clone. The chain is built from TRBV4-3 and TRBJ2-1; 12 bases are a match to TRBD2. With 3 bases clipped from V and 4 bases from J, the junction kept 4 bases outside the gene matches. The CDR3 has 16 amino acids. Germline CDR1 and CDR2: LGHNA and YSLEER. CDR3 coding DNA: TGCGCCAGCAGCCACGGCCTAGCGGGAGGGTACAATGAGCAGTTCTTC. Translated: CASSHGLAGGYNEQFF.

CDR3 bases: TGTGCCAGCTCCCGGACAGGGTTGGATGGCTACACCTTC. Translated: CASSRTGLDGYTF. The V and J genes are TRBV7-9 and TRBJ1-2; 8 bases fit TRBD1. Trimming cost V 8 bases and J 6 bases; bases outside gene matches: 8. This CDR3 has 13 amino acids. Per germline, CDR1 SEHNR and CDR2 FQNEAQ (reference sequence).

The chain has TRBV4-3 and TRBJ2-1; D tentatively fits TRBD1 or TRBD2 (6 bases each). The germline CDR1 and CDR2 sequences are LGHNA and YSLEER. V was shortened by 0 bases and J by 8 bases, with 17 bases between the two germline ends. The CDR3 has 16 residues. This CDR3 reads CASSQDGGGNSDEQFF. The DNA of the CDR3 is TGCGCCAGCAGCCAAGATGGGGGCGGGAATAGCGATGAGCAGTTCTTC.

The chain recombines TRBV6-1 with TRBJ2-7; TRBD1 is a possible D gene (6 bases). From germline, CDR1 is MNHNS and CDR2 SASEGT. The ends were cut back, 2 bases at V and 4 bases at J, with 24 bases in the middle. This CDR3 region has 18 residues. This chain's CDR3 is CASSETVKRTRGEYEQYF. The CDR3 nucleotides are TGTGCCAGCAGTGAAACGGTAAAGAGAACCAGGGGTGAGTACGAGCAGTACTTC.

V usage is TRBV9 and J usage is TRBJ2-3; a possible D gene is TRBD1 (6 bases). The germline CDR1 and CDR2 sequences are SGDLS and YYNGEE. V dropped 4 bases and J dropped 2 bases, with 14 bases sitting between them. The CDR3 consists of 15 residues. CDR3 residues: CASSQGIESTDTQYF. For the CDR3, the DNA is TGTGCCAGCAGCCAGGGGATAGAGTCCACAGATACGCAGTATTTT.

Regarding this clone: Different DNA sequences within this sample yield the same CDR3. The chain joins TRBV27 to TRBJ1-5; no definite D call. V lost 3 bases, J lost 1 base, and 4 bases lay in between. Germline values: CDR1 MNHEY, CDR2 SMNVEV (reference sequence). The CDR3 is 13 amino acids. CDR3 in DNA: TGTGCCAGCAGTTTGGACAGCAATCAGCCCCAGCATTTT. Protein sequence: CASSLDSNQPQHF.

The chain combines TRBV9 with TRBJ2-1, with TRBD2 identical over 13 bases. This CDR3 contains 15 residues. V shed 5 bases and J 6 bases; nucleotides not matched to a gene: 5. Per the germline V gene, CDR1 is SGDLS and CDR2 is YYNGEE. The CDR3 spells CASRPGTSGTNEQFF. The CDR3 DNA reads TGTGCCAGCAGACCCGGGACTAGCGGGACCAATGAGCAGTTCTTC.

The rearrangement joins TRBV10-3 to TRBJ2-3; TRBD2 agrees at 12 bases. Trimming removed 2 bases from V and 4 bases from J; junction bases left unmatched: 1. The CDR3 contains 15 residues. The germline gives CDR1 ENHRY, CDR2 SYGVKD. The CDR3 loop reads CAISERLAGADTQYF. CDR3 nucleotide sequence: TGTGCCATCAGTGAGCGACTAGCGGGAGCAGATACGCAGTATTTT.

The V call is TRBV27, the J call TRBJ1-5, with D perhaps TRBD1 (5 bases). The CDR3 extends over 15 amino acids. Per the germline V gene, CDR1 is MNHEY and CDR2 is SMNVEV (reference sequence). The V gene lost 2 bases and the J gene lost 0 bases, with 8 bases spanning the gap. In DNA form, the CDR3 reads TGTGCCAGCAGTTTACAGGGCTATAGCAATCAGCCCCAGCATTTT. It codes for CASSLQGYSNQPQHF.

V is TRBV27 and J is TRBJ2-2; 8 bases agree with TRBD1. CDR3 size: 17 residues. V shed 3 bases and J 0 bases; nucleotides not matched to a gene: 6. Per the germline V gene, CDR1 is MNHEY and CDR2 is SMNVEV (reference sequence). This CDR3 reads CASSFFGTGSNTGELFF. In nucleotides, the CDR3 is TGTGCCAGCAGTTTCTTCGGGACAGGCTCGAACACCGGGGAGCTGTTTTTT.

This clone was seen a single time. This sequence joins TRBV27 and TRBJ2-1; 8 bases match TRBD2. Losses at the gene ends were 2 bases for V and 7 bases for J; bases not matched to a gene: 4. This CDR3 is 14 amino acids long. Germline-derived CDR1 and CDR2 are MNHEY and SMNVEV (reference sequence). CDR3 amino acids: CASSLGGRPNEQFF. CDR3 nucleotides: TGTGCCAGCAGTTTAGGCGGGAGGCCGAATGAGCAGTTCTTC.

V gene TRBV11-2 combines with J gene TRBJ2-5; 12 bases match TRBD2. The germline CDR1 and CDR2 sequences are SGHAT and FQNNGV. With 3 bases clipped from V and 11 bases from J, the junction kept 10 bases outside the gene matches. The length of the CDR3 is 15 residues. The CDR3 here is CASSFRLAGVDEQYF. In DNA, the CDR3 is TGTGCCAGCAGCTTCCGACTAGCGGGAGTAGATGAGCAGTACTTC.

The chain recombines TRBV28 with TRBJ2-5, with 9 positions matching TRBD2. The trim removed 3 bases at V and 5 bases at J, leaving 10 bases unmatched. The germline gives CDR1 MDHEN, CDR2 SYDVKM. The CDR3 totals 16 residues. CDR3 DNA: TGTGCCAGCAGTTTTAGTTTAGCGGGAGTACAGGAGACCCAGTACTTC. As protein: CASSFSLAGVQETQYF.

The chain uses TRBV6-6 and TRBJ1-5; D not resolved. The CDR3 has 15 amino acids. The germline V gene has CDR1 MNHNY and CDR2 SVGAGI (reference sequence). V was trimmed by 6 bases and J by 0 bases, leaving 12 bases between them. CDR3 coding DNA: TGTGCCAGCAGCTCTGAAGGTTATAGCAATCAGCCCCAGCATTTT. Amino acids: CASSSEGYSNQPQHF.

The chain joins TRBV14 to TRBJ2-6; D perhaps matches TRBD1 (6 bases). Trimming stripped 3 bases from V and 4 bases from J, with 13 bases between. Germline CDR1 and CDR2: SGHDN and FVKESK. The CDR3 contains 16 residues. The CDR3 protein is CASSHLTGFGANVLTF. As DNA, the CDR3 is TGTGCCAGCAGCCACCTCACAGGGTTCGGGGCCAACGTCCTGACTTTC.

V gene TRBV10-1 combines with J gene TRBJ2-1, with D possibly being TRBD1 (6 bases). CDR3 length: 12 residues. V was trimmed by 3 bases and J by 9 bases, leaving 9 bases between them. Germline CDR1 WNHNN, CDR2 SYGVQD (reference sequence). CDR3 sequence: CASSETGPEQFF. The DNA for the CDR3 is TGCGCCAGCAGTGAAACAGGGCCTGAGCAGTTCTTC.

This clone was seen a single time. The chain is built from TRBV5-1 and TRBJ2-7; 11 nucleotides match TRBD2. J lost 7 bases, V lost 0 bases, and 9 bases had no gene match. Germline V lookup: CDR1 SGHRS, CDR2 YFSETQ. There are 16 residues in the CDR3. CDR3 nucleotides: TGCGCCAGCAGCTTGGATTGGACTAGCGGGTACTATGAGCAGTACTTC. It specifies CASSLDWTSGYYEQYF.

The chain employs TRBV9 and TRBJ2-1; D is undetermined. The ends were cut back, 0 bases at V and 2 bases at J, with 6 bases in the middle. The CDR3 has 14 residues. From germline, CDR1 is SGDLS and CDR2 YYNGEE. The CDR3 nucleotides are TGTGCCAGCAGCGTAGTTAACGCCTACAATGAGCAGTTCTTC. Protein: CASSVVNAYNEQFF.

Written as DNA, the CDR3 is TGTGCCAGCAGTCCCGGGACTAGAGATGAGCAGTTCTTC. This gives the protein CASSPGTRDEQFF. The V and J genes are TRBV11-2 and TRBJ2-1; 8 bases agree with TRBD2. There are 13 residues in the CDR3. With 6 bases clipped from V and 8 bases from J, the junction kept 6 bases outside the gene matches. Germline CDR1 and CDR2: SGHAT and FQNNGV. Based on the CDR3 plus reference TRBV11-2 and TRBJ2-1, the full variable domain is EAGVAQSPRYKIIEKRQSVAFWCNPISGHATLYWYQQILGQGPKLLIQFQNNGVVDDSQLPKDRFSAERLKGVDSTLKIQPAKLEDSAVYLCASSPGTRDEQFFGPGTRLTVL.

V usage is TRBV19 and J usage is TRBJ2-1; 8 bases agree with TRBD2. The J segment lost 5 bases and the V segment lost 2 bases, leaving 8 bases of the junction unmatched. This CDR3 contains 16 residues. Germline V CDR1 and CDR2: LNHDA, SQIVND (reference sequence). The CDR3 region is CASSIHPAGANNEQFF. DNA for the CDR3: TGTGCCAGTAGTATACATCCAGCGGGAGCCAACAATGAGCAGTTCTTC.

The chain recombines TRBV7-8 with TRBJ2-2; 10 nucleotides match TRBD2. Losses at the gene ends were 5 bases for V and 5 bases for J; bases not matched to a gene: 8. This CDR3 spans 16 amino acids. Germline lookup yields CDR1 SGHVS and CDR2 FQNEAQ. The CDR3 is CASSPNLAGDTGELFF. The CDR3 DNA reads TGTGCCAGCAGCCCAAACCTAGCGGGAGATACCGGGGAGCTGTTTTTT.

The J gene is TRBJ2-7, the V gene TRBV5-1; 7 bases align to TRBD2. Germline CDR1 SGHRS, CDR2 YFSETQ. This CDR3 comprises 15 residues. After removal of 1 base from V and 2 bases from J, the junction contained 6 bases not matched to a gene. The CDR3 sequence: CASSLYSGDTYEQYF. CDR3 DNA sequence: TGCGCCAGCAGCTTGTACAGCGGGGATACCTACGAGCAGTACTTC.